The clone carrying this T cell receptor (beta chain) was detected only a few times. Its antigen is currently unknown. Libraries for TCR beta were made by quantitative 5'-RACE with molecular barcodes. TCRdb re-called the 5' RACE reads with MiXCR, one entry per CDR3 protein. The sample has under 450,000 distinct CDR3 sequences, 20% seen once. This specimen comes from a study of CD8 T cells in ankylosing spondylitis. The CDR3 runs 13 residues. V lost 5 bases and J 3 bases, leaving 10 bases between the germline ends. Findings of the study overall: Enrichment of disease-linked clones was reportedly significant in matched ankylosing spondylitis synovial fluid.

The source of this sequence is a male donor with ankylosing spondylitis or in good health (not recorded which). V usage is TRBV12-3 or TRBV12-4 and J usage is TRBJ1-2; D is unresolved. The sample taken for sequencing was blood, either unsorted or a sorted T cell fraction (not recorded which). Written as DNA, the CDR3 is TGTGCCAGCAGTCCCACTCACGACTATGGCTACACCTTC. This sequence encodes CASSPTHDYGYTF.